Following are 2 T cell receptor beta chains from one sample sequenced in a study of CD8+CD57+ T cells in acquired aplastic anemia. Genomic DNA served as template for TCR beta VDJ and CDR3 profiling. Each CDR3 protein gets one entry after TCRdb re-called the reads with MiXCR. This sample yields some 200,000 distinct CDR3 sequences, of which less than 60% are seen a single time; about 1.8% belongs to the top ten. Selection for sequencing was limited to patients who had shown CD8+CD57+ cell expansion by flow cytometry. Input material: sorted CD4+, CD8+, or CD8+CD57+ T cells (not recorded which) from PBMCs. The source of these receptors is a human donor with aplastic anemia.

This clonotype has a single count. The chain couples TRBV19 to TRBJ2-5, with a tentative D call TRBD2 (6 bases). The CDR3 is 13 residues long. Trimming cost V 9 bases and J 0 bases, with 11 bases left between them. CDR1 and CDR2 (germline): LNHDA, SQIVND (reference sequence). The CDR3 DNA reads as TGTGCCAGCAAGGCGGGGAACCAAGAGACCCAGTACTTC. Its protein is CASKAGNQETQYF.

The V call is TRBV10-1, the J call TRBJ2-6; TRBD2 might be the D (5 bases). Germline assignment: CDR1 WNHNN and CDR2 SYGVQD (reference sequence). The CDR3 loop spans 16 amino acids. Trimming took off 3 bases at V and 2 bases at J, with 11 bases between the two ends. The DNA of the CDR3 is TGCGCCAGCAGTGACCCCCGGGAACCTGGGGCCAACGTCCTGACTTTC. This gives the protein CASSDPREPGANVLTF.